What follows is one T cell receptor beta chain and its context. No antigen is known for it. In TCRdb, the reads were re-called with MiXCR into one record per CDR3 protein. This table has about 110,000 distinct CDR3 sequences, about 28% appearing once. These data originate in a study of T cell repertoires in cytomegalovirus infection. The overall study: Recently identified HLA-C-restricted CMV epitopes and well-studied HLA-B-restricted CMV epitopes were used by the study. Public signatures in TCR beta pointed to CMV infection and matching HLA type. General observations from the study: Frequencies of public TCR beta families were cumulated, and this identified carriers of CMV plus the relevant HLA. Dominating the ex vivo response were TCR beta clonotypes that were CMV-specific and HLA-C-restricted.

Germline V CDR1 and CDR2: LNHDA, SQIVND (reference sequence). CDR3 length: 14 residues. Trimming removed 1 base from V and 3 bases from J, with 9 bases in between. Material: CD8+ T cells from cultured PBMCs, obtained from culture after CMV antigen stimulation. The chain uses TRBV19 and TRBJ1-1; possibly TRBD1 for D (5 bases). This TCR derives from a human donor in good health (CMV status not recorded). Some clones in this sample may be carry-over from other donors' samples. Here the CDR3 reads CASSIGAGYTEAFF. The CDR3 DNA is TGTGCCAGTAGTATAGGCGCAGGGTACACTGAAGCTTTCTTT. Supplemented by reference TRBV19 and TRBJ1-1, the full variable domain reads DGGITQSPKYLFRKEGQNVTLSCEQNLNHDAMYWYRQDPGQGLRLIYYSQIVNDFQKGDIAEGYSVSREKKESFPLTVTSAQKNPTAFYLCASSIGAGYTEAFFGQGTRLTVV.